A selection of T cell receptor beta chains follows, all from one sample in a study of T-cell memory formation after mild COVID-19. TCRdb itself ran the 5' RACE reads through MiXCR, one entry per CDR3 protein. The sample lists under 200,000 distinct CDR3 sequences, around a tenth occurring once. Input material: PBMCs or a T cell subset sorted from them (not recorded which). All receptors derive from a man younger than 30 who had mild COVID-19 (a few samples of this study predate the infection). Cell type and time point are not known. Both conserved end residues are part of each CDR3. The order of the fields is D gene, V gene, clone size, J gene, CDR3 protein, CDR3 DNA. The D gene is left open where the match is weak. Clone sizes are given selectively: once, few, many, or a class where the clone is expanded.

d_call: NA
v_call: TRBV27
clone_size: NA
j_call: TRBJ2-1
cdr3_aa: CASSSQGPSYNEQFF
cdr3_nt: TGTGCCAGCAGTTCACAGGGTCCCTCCTACAATGAGCAGTTCTTC

d_call: TRBD1
v_call: TRBV20-1
clone_size: many
j_call: TRBJ2-7
cdr3_aa: CSAPGQGREQYF
cdr3_nt: TGCAGTGCACCGGGACAGGGACGCGAGCAGTACTTC

d_call: NA
v_call: TRBV5-4
clone_size: once
j_call: TRBJ1-2
cdr3_aa: CASSFGRVGYTF
cdr3_nt: TGTGCCAGCAGCTTCGGACGAGTTGGCTACACCTTC

d_call: TRBD1
v_call: TRBV7-2
clone_size: few
j_call: TRBJ2-3
cdr3_aa: CATGQGHTDTQYF
cdr3_nt: TGTGCCACTGGACAGGGACATACAGATACGCAGTATTTT

d_call: NA
v_call: TRBV27
clone_size: many
j_call: TRBJ1-5
cdr3_aa: CASSLSTEGRPQHF
cdr3_nt: TGTGCCAGCAGTTTATCGACGGAGGGGAGGCCCCAGCATTTT

d_call: NA
v_call: TRBV6-1
clone_size: few
j_call: TRBJ2-5
cdr3_aa: CASRAGTQETQYF
cdr3_nt: TGTGCCAGCAGAGCCGGGACACAAGAGACCCAGTACTTC

d_call: NA
v_call: TRBV9
clone_size: few
j_call: TRBJ2-5
cdr3_aa: CASSVAEGRNGETQYF
cdr3_nt: TGTGCCAGCAGCGTAGCGGAGGGTAGAAACGGGGAGACCCAGTACTTC

d_call: NA
v_call: TRBV5-5
clone_size: few
j_call: TRBJ2-2
cdr3_aa: CASSLTSNTGELFF
cdr3_nt: TGTGCCAGCAGCTTGACCTCGAACACCGGGGAGCTGTTTTTT

d_call: NA
v_call: TRBV5-1
clone_size: NA
j_call: TRBJ1-4
cdr3_aa: CASSFHQEANEKLFF
cdr3_nt: TGCGCCAGCAGCTTTCATCAGGAAGCTAATGAAAAACTGTTTTTT

d_call: NA
v_call: TRBV7-8
clone_size: NA
j_call: TRBJ1-2
cdr3_aa: CASSTFGTTYGYTF
cdr3_nt: TGTGCCAGCAGCACCTTCGGGACAACTTATGGCTACACCTTC

d_call: NA
v_call: TRBV7-9
clone_size: many
j_call: TRBJ2-1
cdr3_aa: CASSLEGSNEQFF
cdr3_nt: TGTGCCAGCAGCTTAGAGGGTTCCAATGAGCAGTTCTTC

d_call: NA
v_call: TRBV5-1
clone_size: many
j_call: TRBJ1-6
cdr3_aa: CASSLLAGALGSPLHF
cdr3_nt: TGCGCCAGCAGCTTGCTTGCGGGGGCGCTTGGTTCACCCCTCCACTTT

d_call: TRBD1
v_call: TRBV5-1
clone_size: few
j_call: TRBJ1-1
cdr3_aa: CASSTGQPMNTEAFF
cdr3_nt: TGCGCCAGCAGTACGGGACAGCCCATGAACACTGAAGCTTTCTTT

d_call: NA
v_call: TRBV5-5
clone_size: many
j_call: TRBJ2-3
cdr3_aa: CASSLGGTAGDTQYF
cdr3_nt: TGTGCCAGCAGCTTGGGGGGGACCGCGGGAGATACGCAGTATTTT

d_call: NA
v_call: TRBV18
clone_size: NA
j_call: TRBJ2-6
cdr3_aa: CASSPPSSGANVLTF
cdr3_nt: TGTGCCAGCTCCCCACCGAGCTCTGGGGCCAACGTCCTGACTTTC

d_call: TRBD1
v_call: TRBV4-2
clone_size: few
j_call: TRBJ2-7
cdr3_aa: CASSQGQGRKYF
cdr3_nt: TGTGCCAGCAGCCAGGGACAGGGGAGGAAGTACTTC

d_call: TRBD1
v_call: TRBV12-5
clone_size: NA
j_call: TRBJ2-2
cdr3_aa: CASGQGQANTGELFF
cdr3_nt: TGTGCTAGTGGTCAGGGACAGGCGAACACCGGGGAGCTGTTTTTT

d_call: NA
v_call: TRBV3-1
clone_size: NA
j_call: TRBJ1-2
cdr3_aa: CASSQVSYGYTF
cdr3_nt: TGTGCCAGCAGCCAAGTGTCCTATGGCTACACCTTC

d_call: TRBD2
v_call: TRBV4-3
clone_size: NA
j_call: TRBJ2-3
cdr3_aa: CASSQDSLAGGVTDTQYF
cdr3_nt: TGCGCCAGCAGCCAAGATTCCCTAGCGGGGGGGGTCACAGATACGCAGTATTTT

d_call: NA
v_call: TRBV20-1
clone_size: few
j_call: TRBJ1-5
cdr3_aa: CSASWQVSQPQHF
cdr3_nt: TGCAGTGCTAGCTGGCAGGTTAGTCAGCCCCAGCATTTT

d_call: NA
v_call: TRBV7-8
clone_size: NA
j_call: TRBJ1-1
cdr3_aa: CASSFLGADTEAFF
cdr3_nt: TGTGCCAGCAGCTTTTTAGGGGCGGATACTGAAGCTTTCTTT

d_call: NA
v_call: TRBV7-2
clone_size: NA
j_call: TRBJ1-1
cdr3_aa: CASSPYGYAFF
cdr3_nt: TGTGCCAGCAGCCCCTACGGGTACGCTTTCTTT

d_call: TRBD1
v_call: TRBV3-1
clone_size: few
j_call: TRBJ1-4
cdr3_aa: CASSYRQGNEKLFF
cdr3_nt: TGTGCCAGCAGCTATCGACAGGGGAATGAAAAACTGTTTTTT

d_call: NA
v_call: TRBV13
clone_size: few
j_call: TRBJ2-7
cdr3_aa: CASSFERADEQYF
cdr3_nt: TGTGCCAGCAGCTTCGAACGAGCGGACGAGCAGTACTTC

d_call: NA
v_call: TRBV29-1
clone_size: few
j_call: TRBJ2-1
cdr3_aa: CSVSQIPYAEQFF
cdr3_nt: TGCAGCGTTTCTCAAATTCCATACGCTGAGCAGTTCTTC

d_call: TRBD2
v_call: TRBV5-1
clone_size: many
j_call: TRBJ2-5
cdr3_aa: CASSFTGLEAETQYF
cdr3_nt: TGCGCCAGCAGCTTCACGGGACTAGAGGCCGAGACCCAGTACTTC

d_call: NA
v_call: TRBV12-3/TRBV12-4
clone_size: many
j_call: TRBJ1-4
cdr3_aa: CASSPGAGLEKLFF
cdr3_nt: TGTGCCAGTTCCCCGGGGGCCGGACTCGAAAAACTGTTTTTT

d_call: NA
v_call: TRBV11-1
clone_size: few
j_call: TRBJ2-1
cdr3_aa: CASSLLREQFF
cdr3_nt: TGTGCCAGCAGCTTACTGCGCGAGCAGTTCTTC

d_call: NA
v_call: TRBV9
clone_size: few
j_call: TRBJ2-5
cdr3_aa: CASSVARNPSEETQYF
cdr3_nt: TGTGCCAGCAGCGTAGCGAGGAACCCCTCCGAAGAGACCCAGTACTTC

d_call: TRBD2
v_call: TRBV20-1
clone_size: few
j_call: TRBJ2-2
cdr3_aa: CSARRLAGLNTGELFF
cdr3_nt: TGCAGTGCTCGCAGACTAGCGGGTTTGAACACCGGGGAGCTGTTTTTT

d_call: NA
v_call: TRBV5-4
clone_size: NA
j_call: TRBJ1-6
cdr3_aa: CASSQDSSSYNSPLHF
cdr3_nt: TGTGCCAGCAGCCAGGACAGCAGCTCCTATAATTCACCCCTCCACTTT

d_call: NA
v_call: TRBV10-3
clone_size: many
j_call: TRBJ2-5
cdr3_aa: CAISEQQETQYF
cdr3_nt: TGTGCCATCAGTGAGCAACAAGAGACCCAGTACTTC

d_call: NA
v_call: TRBV30
clone_size: NA
j_call: TRBJ2-1
cdr3_aa: CAWSSSFNNEQFF
cdr3_nt: TGTGCCTGGAGTTCAAGTTTTAATAATGAGCAGTTCTTC

d_call: NA
v_call: TRBV10-3
clone_size: few
j_call: TRBJ2-1
cdr3_aa: CAISEDQEQFF
cdr3_nt: TGTGCCATCAGTGAGGATCAAGAGCAGTTCTTC

d_call: NA
v_call: TRBV7-2
clone_size: many
j_call: TRBJ2-2
cdr3_aa: CASSLDTGELFF
cdr3_nt: TGTGCCAGCAGCTTAGACACCGGGGAGCTGTTTTTT

d_call: TRBD1
v_call: TRBV6-5
clone_size: NA
j_call: TRBJ1-2
cdr3_aa: CASRLTGVNYPTLTF
cdr3_nt: TGTGCCAGCAGACTTACAGGGGTAAACTACCCTACACTAACCTTC

d_call: NA
v_call: TRBV20-1
clone_size: many
j_call: TRBJ1-1
cdr3_aa: CSATQWASQTMNTEAFF
cdr3_nt: TGCAGTGCGACCCAATGGGCCAGCCAAACCATGAACACTGAAGCTTTCTTT

d_call: TRBD2
v_call: TRBV7-2
clone_size: NA
j_call: TRBJ2-3
cdr3_aa: CASSLGRGIQSSTDTQYF
cdr3_nt: TGTGCCAGCAGCTTAGGGCGGGGGATACAATCTAGCACAGATACGCAGTATTTT

d_call: NA
v_call: TRBV4-3
clone_size: NA
j_call: TRBJ2-3
cdr3_aa: CASSQEILRDSDTQYF
cdr3_nt: TGCGCCAGCAGCCAAGAGATTCTGCGAGATTCAGATACGCAGTATTTT

d_call: NA
v_call: TRBV20-1
clone_size: NA
j_call: TRBJ2-5
cdr3_aa: CSATANQETQYF
cdr3_nt: TGCAGTGCTACGGCTAACCAAGAGACCCAGTACTTC

d_call: NA
v_call: TRBV11-2
clone_size: NA
j_call: TRBJ2-3
cdr3_aa: CASSLIGVVDTQYF
cdr3_nt: TGTGCCAGCAGCTTAATCGGGGTGGTAGATACGCAGTATTTT

d_call: TRBD1
v_call: TRBV7-2
clone_size: few
j_call: TRBJ1-4
cdr3_aa: CASSLFGQAGEKLFF
cdr3_nt: TGTGCCAGCAGCTTATTCGGACAGGCGGGTGAAAAACTGTTTTTT

d_call: NA
v_call: TRBV4-1
clone_size: few
j_call: TRBJ1-2
cdr3_aa: CASSQGGFNGYTF
cdr3_nt: TGCGCCAGCAGCCAAGGTGGTTTTAATGGCTACACCTTC

d_call: NA
v_call: TRBV11-2
clone_size: few
j_call: TRBJ2-3
cdr3_aa: CASSLNRDVGTQYF
cdr3_nt: TGTGCCAGCAGCTTAAACAGGGACGTTGGTACGCAGTATTTT

d_call: TRBD1
v_call: TRBV7-9
clone_size: many
j_call: TRBJ1-1
cdr3_aa: CASPTWGQGYTEAFF
cdr3_nt: TGTGCCAGCCCAACCTGGGGACAGGGGTATACTGAAGCTTTCTTT

d_call: NA
v_call: TRBV29-1
clone_size: NA
j_call: TRBJ1-1
cdr3_aa: CSVGPGEGNTEAFF
cdr3_nt: TGCAGCGTTGGACCAGGGGAGGGGAACACTGAAGCTTTCTTT

d_call: TRBD1
v_call: TRBV20-1
clone_size: NA
j_call: TRBJ1-2
cdr3_aa: CSASLGRGQRGYTF
cdr3_nt: TGCAGTGCTAGTCTTGGCAGGGGGCAACGTGGCTACACCTTC

d_call: NA
v_call: TRBV5-1
clone_size: NA
j_call: TRBJ2-3
cdr3_aa: CASSLGDLDTQYF
cdr3_nt: TGCGCCAGCAGCTTGGGAGACTTGGATACGCAGTATTTT

d_call: NA
v_call: TRBV12-3/TRBV12-4
clone_size: NA
j_call: TRBJ1-5
cdr3_aa: CASAYVNSNQPQHF
cdr3_nt: TGTGCCAGCGCCTATGTCAATAGCAATCAGCCCCAGCATTTT

d_call: NA
v_call: TRBV29-1
clone_size: NA
j_call: TRBJ1-5
cdr3_aa: CSVAGGASNQPQHF
cdr3_nt: TGCAGCGTGGCAGGAGGGGCGAGCAATCAGCCCCAGCATTTT

d_call: TRBD1
v_call: TRBV9
clone_size: few
j_call: TRBJ1-2
cdr3_aa: CASSVTGEGYGYTF
cdr3_nt: TGTGCCAGCAGCGTAACAGGGGAAGGGTATGGCTACACCTTC

d_call: TRBD2
v_call: TRBV7-7
clone_size: NA
j_call: TRBJ2-2
cdr3_aa: CASSSGLAEMNAGELFF
cdr3_nt: TGTGCTAGCAGCTCAGGACTAGCGGAGATGAACGCCGGGGAGCTGTTTTTT

d_call: TRBD2
v_call: TRBV5-6
clone_size: NA
j_call: TRBJ2-1
cdr3_aa: CASSLVVASGGNEQFF
cdr3_nt: TGTGCCAGCAGCTTGGTAGTTGCTAGCGGGGGCAATGAGCAGTTCTTC

d_call: NA
v_call: TRBV3-1
clone_size: many
j_call: TRBJ1-2
cdr3_aa: CASSQDTGQGYGYTF
cdr3_nt: TGTGCCAGCAGCCAAGATACGGGTCAAGGGTATGGCTACACCTTC

d_call: NA
v_call: TRBV6-1
clone_size: NA
j_call: TRBJ1-6
cdr3_aa: CASRRLSARTDSPLHF
cdr3_nt: TGTGCCAGCAGAAGGCTGAGCGCCCGCACGGATTCACCCCTCCACTTT

d_call: NA
v_call: TRBV5-4
clone_size: many
j_call: TRBJ2-6
cdr3_aa: CASRGGTTNSGANVLTF
cdr3_nt: TGTGCCAGCAGAGGGGGGACAACCAACTCTGGGGCCAACGTCCTGACTTTC

d_call: NA
v_call: TRBV2
clone_size: NA
j_call: TRBJ2-4
cdr3_aa: CASSGGQIKTLAKNIQYF
cdr3_nt: TGTGCCAGCAGTGGAGGACAGATCAAAACTTTAGCCAAAAACATTCAGTACTTC

d_call: TRBD2
v_call: TRBV3-1
clone_size: few
j_call: TRBJ2-1
cdr3_aa: CASSQVSGGANEQFF
cdr3_nt: TGTGCCAGCAGCCAAGTCAGCGGGGGGGCCAATGAGCAGTTCTTC